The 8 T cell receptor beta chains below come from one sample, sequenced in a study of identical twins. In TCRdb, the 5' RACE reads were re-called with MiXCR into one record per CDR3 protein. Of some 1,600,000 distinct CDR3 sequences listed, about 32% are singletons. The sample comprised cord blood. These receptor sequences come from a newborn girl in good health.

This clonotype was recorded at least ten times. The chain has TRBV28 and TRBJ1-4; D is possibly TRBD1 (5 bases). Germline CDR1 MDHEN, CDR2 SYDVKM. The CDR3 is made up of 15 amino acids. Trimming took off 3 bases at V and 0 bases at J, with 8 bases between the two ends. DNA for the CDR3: TGTGCCAGCAGTTTGGGACTGTCAACTAATGAAAAACTGTTTTTT. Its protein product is CASSLGLSTNEKLFF.

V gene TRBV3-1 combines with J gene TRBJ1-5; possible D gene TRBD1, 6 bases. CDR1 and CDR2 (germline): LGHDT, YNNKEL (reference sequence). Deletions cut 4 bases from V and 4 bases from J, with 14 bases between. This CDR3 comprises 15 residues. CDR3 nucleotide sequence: TGTGCCAGCAGCCGGGGGCAGAGGGGGAATCAGCCCCAGCATTTT. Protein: CASSRGQRGNQPQHF.

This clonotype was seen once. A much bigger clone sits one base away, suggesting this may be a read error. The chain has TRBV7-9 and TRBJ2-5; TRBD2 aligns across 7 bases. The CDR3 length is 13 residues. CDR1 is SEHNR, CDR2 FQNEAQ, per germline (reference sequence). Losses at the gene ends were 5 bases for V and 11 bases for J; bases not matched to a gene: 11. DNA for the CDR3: TGTGCCAGCAGCCCCTCTTCTAGCGGTGAGCAGTACTTC. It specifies CASSPSSSGEQYF.

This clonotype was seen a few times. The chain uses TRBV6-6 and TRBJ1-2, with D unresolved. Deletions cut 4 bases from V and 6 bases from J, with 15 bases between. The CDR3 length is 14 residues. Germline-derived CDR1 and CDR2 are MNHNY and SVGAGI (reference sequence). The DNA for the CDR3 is TGTGCCAGCAGTTCGGGAGTCGGTACAAATGGCTACACCTTC. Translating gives CASSSGVGTNGYTF.

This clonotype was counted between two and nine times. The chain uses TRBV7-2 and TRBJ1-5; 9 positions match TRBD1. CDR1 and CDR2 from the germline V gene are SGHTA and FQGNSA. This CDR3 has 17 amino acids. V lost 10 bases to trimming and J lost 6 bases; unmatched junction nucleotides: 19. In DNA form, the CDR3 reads TGTGCCATCTCTAATTTTTGGGACAGGGAAGCAAGTCAGCCCCAGCATTTT. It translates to CAISNFWDREASQPQHF.

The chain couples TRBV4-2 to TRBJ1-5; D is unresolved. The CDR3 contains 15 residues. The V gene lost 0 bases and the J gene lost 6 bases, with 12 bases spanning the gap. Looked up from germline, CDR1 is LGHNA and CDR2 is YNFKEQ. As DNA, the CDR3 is TGTGCCAGCAGCCAAGATCGAGAGGGTGGTCAGCCCCAGCATTTT. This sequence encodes CASSQDREGGQPQHF.

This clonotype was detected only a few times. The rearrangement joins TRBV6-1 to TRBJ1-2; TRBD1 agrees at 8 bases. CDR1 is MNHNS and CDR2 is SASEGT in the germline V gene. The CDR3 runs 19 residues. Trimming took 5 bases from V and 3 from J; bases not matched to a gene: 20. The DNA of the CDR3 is TGTGCCAGCAGTCTAGAGGGGACAGGATATGGAACACTCCACTATGGCTACACCTTC. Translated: CASSLEGTGYGTLHYGYTF.

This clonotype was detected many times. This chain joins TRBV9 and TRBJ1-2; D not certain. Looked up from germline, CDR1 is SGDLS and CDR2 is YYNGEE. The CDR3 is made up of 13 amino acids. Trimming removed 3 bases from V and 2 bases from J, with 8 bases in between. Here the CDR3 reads CASSARVNYGYTF. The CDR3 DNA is TGTGCCAGCAGCGCGAGGGTCAACTATGGCTACACCTTC. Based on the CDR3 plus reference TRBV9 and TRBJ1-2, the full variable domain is DSGVTQTPKHLITATGQRVTLRCSPRSGDLSVYWYQQSLDQGLQFLIQYYNGEERAKGNILERFSAQQFPDLHSELNLSSLELGDSALYFCASSARVNYGYTFGSGTRLTVV.